This T cell receptor (beta chain) was profiled in a study of blood T cells in healthy people across ages. Healthy Caucasian individuals from Russia aged 6 to 90 were enrolled as donors. The amount of total RNA extracted per sample was at least 5.5 micrograms. Through a sample-barcoded 5' primer and a J-beta primer mix, a second PCR was run for roughly 6 to 11 cycles. Every molecule of cDNA carried a tag from a template-switch adaptor with 12 random nucleotides. Each sample provided no less than 2.5 million CDR3-containing paired-end reads. TCRdb analysed the 5' RACE reads with MiXCR anew, one entry per CDR3 protein. The sample holds roughly 650,000 distinct CDR3 sequences; around 32% are singletons and the top ten take just over 15%. CDR1 is SGHRS, CDR2 YFSETQ, per germline. Trimming pared 0 bases from V and 1 base from J, leaving 4 bases between. The CDR3 loop spans 14 amino acids.

The V and J genes are TRBV5-1 and TRBJ2-2; D not resolved. The clonotype originates from a woman of 80 years or more in good health. Sequenced material: blood. The CDR3 DNA reads TGCGCCAGCAGCTTGGTACAGAACACCGGGGAGCTGTTTTTT. The encoded protein is CASSLVQNTGELFF.